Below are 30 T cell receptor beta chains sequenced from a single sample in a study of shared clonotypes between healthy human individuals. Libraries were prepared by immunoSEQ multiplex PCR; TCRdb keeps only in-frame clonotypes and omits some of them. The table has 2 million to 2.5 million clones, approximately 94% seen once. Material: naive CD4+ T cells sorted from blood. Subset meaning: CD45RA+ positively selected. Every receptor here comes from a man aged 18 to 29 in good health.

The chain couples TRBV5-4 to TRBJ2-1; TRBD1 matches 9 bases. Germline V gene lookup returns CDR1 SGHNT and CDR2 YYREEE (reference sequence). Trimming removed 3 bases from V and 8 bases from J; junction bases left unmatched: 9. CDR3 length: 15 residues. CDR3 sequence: CASSSGQGRVDEQFF. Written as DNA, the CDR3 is TGTGCCAGCAGCTCGGGACAGGGAAGAGTCGATGAGCAGTTCTTC. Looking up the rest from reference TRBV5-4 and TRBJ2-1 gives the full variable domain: ETGVTQSPTHLIKTRGQQVTLRCSSQSGHNTVSWYQQALGQGPQFIFQYYREEENGRGNFPPRFSGLQFPNYSSELNVNALELDDSALYLCASSSGQGRVDEQFFGPGTRLTVL.

The CDR3 DNA reads TGTGCCGCCATGCGCCAGCAACAAGAGACCCAGTACTTC. Translation gives CAAMRQQQETQYF. The V call is TRBV10-3, the J call TRBJ2-5; D is undetermined. This CDR3 has 13 residues. V was clipped by 11 bases and J by 2 bases, with 15 bases between them. Germline V gene data show CDR1 as ENHRY and CDR2 as SYGVKD.

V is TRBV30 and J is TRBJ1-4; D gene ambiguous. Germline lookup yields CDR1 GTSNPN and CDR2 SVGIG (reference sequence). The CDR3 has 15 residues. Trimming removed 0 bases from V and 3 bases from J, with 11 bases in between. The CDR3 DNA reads TGTGCCTGGAGTGTACGGGGTGGGGCTAATGAAAAACTGTTTTTT. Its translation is CAWSVRGGANEKLFF.

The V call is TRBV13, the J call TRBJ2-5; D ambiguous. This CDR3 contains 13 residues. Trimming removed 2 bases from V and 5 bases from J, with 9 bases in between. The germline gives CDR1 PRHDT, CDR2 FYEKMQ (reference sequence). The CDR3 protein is CASSLSKRETQYF. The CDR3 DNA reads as TGTGCCAGCAGCTTAAGTAAGAGGGAGACCCAGTACTTC.

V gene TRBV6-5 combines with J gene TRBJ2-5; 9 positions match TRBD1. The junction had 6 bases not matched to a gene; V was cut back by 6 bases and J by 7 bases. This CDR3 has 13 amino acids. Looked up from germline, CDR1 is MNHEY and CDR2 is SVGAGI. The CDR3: CASSRDRDGTQYF. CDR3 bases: TGTGCCAGCAGCCGGGACAGGGACGGGACCCAGTACTTC.

CDR3 protein: CASSPLPSGRGSSYEQYF. The CDR3, as DNA: TGTGCCAGCAGTCCCCTTCCTAGCGGGAGGGGGAGCTCCTACGAGCAGTACTTC. The chain combines TRBV27 with TRBJ2-7; 12 bases align to TRBD2. The CDR3 is 18 amino acids. In germline, CDR1 is MNHEY, CDR2 SMNVEV (reference sequence). Trimming at V came to 5 bases and at J to 0 bases, leaving 11 bases not matched to a gene.

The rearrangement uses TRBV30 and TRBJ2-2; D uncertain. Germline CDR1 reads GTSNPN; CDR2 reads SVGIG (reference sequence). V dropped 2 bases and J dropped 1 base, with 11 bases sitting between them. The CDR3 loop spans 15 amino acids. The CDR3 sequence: CAWSRGRMNTGELFF. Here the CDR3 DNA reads TGTGCCTGGAGTCGCGGCAGGATGAACACCGGGGAGCTGTTTTTT.

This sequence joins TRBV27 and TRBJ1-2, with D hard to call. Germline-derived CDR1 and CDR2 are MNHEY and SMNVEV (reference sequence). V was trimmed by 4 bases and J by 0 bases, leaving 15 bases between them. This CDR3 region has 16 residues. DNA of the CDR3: TGTGCCAGCAGTTCTTCCTGGCGGGGAGCTAACTATGGCTACACCTTC. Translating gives CASSSSWRGANYGYTF.

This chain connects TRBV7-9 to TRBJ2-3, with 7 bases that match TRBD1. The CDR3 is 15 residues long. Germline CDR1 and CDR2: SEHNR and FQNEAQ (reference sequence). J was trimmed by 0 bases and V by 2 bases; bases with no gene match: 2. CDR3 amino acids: CASSLRGPSTDTQYF. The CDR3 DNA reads TGTGCCAGCAGCTTAAGGGGGCCTAGCACAGATACGCAGTATTTT.

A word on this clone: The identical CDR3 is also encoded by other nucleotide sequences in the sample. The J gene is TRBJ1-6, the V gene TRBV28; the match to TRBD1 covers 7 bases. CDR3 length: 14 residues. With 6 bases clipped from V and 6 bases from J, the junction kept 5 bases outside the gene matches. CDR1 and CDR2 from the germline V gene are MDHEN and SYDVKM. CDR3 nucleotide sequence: TGTGCCAGCAGGGCCGGGACAGTTAATTCACCCCTCCACTTT. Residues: CASRAGTVNSPLHF.

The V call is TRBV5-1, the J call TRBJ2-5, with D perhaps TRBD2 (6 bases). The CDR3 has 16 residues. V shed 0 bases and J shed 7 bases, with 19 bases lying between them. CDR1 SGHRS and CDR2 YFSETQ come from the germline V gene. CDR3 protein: CASSLEGGAAKGTQYF. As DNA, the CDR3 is TGCGCCAGCAGCTTGGAGGGAGGAGCGGCGAAGGGGACCCAGTACTTC.

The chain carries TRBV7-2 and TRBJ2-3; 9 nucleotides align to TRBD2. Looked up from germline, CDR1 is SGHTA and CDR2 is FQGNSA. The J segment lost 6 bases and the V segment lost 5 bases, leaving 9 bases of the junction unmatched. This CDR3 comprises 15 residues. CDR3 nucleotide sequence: TGTGCCAGCAGCCAGGGGGGACTAGCCGGGGATACGCAGTATTTT. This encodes CASSQGGLAGDTQYF. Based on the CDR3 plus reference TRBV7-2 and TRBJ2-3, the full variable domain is GAGVSQSPSNKVTEKGKDVELRCDPISGHTALYWYRQSLGQGLEFLIYFQGNSAPDKSGLPSDRFSAERTGGSVSTLTIQRTQQEDSAVYLCASSQGGLAGDTQYFGPGTRLTVL.

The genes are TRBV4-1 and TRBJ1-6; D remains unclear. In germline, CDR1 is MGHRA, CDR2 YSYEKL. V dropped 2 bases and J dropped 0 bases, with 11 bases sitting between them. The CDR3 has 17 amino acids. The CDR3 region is CASSQLIGSSYNSPLHF. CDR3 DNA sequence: TGCGCCAGCAGCCAACTGATTGGGAGCTCCTATAATTCACCCCTCCACTTT.

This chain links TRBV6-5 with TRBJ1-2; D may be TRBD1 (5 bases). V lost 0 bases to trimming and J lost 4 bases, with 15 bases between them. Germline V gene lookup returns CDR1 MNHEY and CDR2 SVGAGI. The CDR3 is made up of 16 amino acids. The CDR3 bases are TGTGCCAGCAGTTACTCGGAATCACCGGGGGTCTATGGCTACACCTTC. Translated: CASSYSESPGVYGYTF.

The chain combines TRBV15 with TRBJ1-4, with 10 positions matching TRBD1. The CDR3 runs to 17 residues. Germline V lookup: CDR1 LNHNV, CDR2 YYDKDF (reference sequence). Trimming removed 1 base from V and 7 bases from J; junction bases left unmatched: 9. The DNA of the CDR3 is TGTGCCACCAGCAGAGTGTCTGGGACAGGGGTTGGTGAAAAACTGTTTTTT. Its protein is CATSRVSGTGVGEKLFF.

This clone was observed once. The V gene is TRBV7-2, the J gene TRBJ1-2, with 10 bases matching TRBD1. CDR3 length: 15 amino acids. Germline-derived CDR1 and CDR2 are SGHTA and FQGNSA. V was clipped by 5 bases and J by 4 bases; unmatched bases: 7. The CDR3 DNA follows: TGTGCCAGCAGCCCACGACAGGGGGCGGGCTATGGCTACACCTTC. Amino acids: CASSPRQGAGYGYTF.

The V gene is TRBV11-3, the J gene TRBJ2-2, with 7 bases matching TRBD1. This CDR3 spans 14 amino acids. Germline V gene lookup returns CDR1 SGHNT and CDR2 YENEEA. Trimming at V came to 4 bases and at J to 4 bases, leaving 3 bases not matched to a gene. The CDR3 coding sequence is TGTGCCAGCAGCTGGGGGACAGTCACCGGGGAGCTGTTTTTT. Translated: CASSWGTVTGELFF.

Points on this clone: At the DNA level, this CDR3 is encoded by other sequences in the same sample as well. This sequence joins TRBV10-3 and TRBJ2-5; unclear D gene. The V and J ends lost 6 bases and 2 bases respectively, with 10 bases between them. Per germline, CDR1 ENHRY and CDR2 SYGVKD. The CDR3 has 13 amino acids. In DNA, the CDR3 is TGTGCCATCAGATCTAGGGTTCAAGAGACCCAGTACTTC. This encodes CAIRSRVQETQYF.

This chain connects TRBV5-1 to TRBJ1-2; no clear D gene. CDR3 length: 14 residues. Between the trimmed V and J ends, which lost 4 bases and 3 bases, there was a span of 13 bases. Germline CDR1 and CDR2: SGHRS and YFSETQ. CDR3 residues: CASSPGPDHYGYTF. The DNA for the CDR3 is TGCGCCAGCAGCCCCGGACCGGACCACTATGGCTACACCTTC.

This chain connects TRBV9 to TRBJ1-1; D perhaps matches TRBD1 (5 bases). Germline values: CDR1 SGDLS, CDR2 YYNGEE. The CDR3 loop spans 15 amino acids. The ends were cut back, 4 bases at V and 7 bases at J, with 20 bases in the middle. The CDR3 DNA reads TGTGCCAGCAGCCCCCACGTGGGGGAATTGGTTGAAGCTTTCTTT. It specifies CASSPHVGELVEAFF.

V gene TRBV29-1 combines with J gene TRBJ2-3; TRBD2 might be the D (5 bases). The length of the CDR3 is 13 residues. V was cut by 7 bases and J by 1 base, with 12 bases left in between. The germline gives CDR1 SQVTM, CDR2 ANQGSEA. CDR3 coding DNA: TGCAGCGAGCGGTCCGGGGGCACAGATACGCAGTATTTT. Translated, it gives CSERSGGTDTQYF.

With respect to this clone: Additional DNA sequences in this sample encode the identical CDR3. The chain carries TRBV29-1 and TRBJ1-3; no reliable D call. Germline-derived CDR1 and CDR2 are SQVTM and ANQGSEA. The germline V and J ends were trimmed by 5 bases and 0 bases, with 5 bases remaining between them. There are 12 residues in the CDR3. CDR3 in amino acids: CSVRLSGNTIYF. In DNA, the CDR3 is TGCAGCGTTCGACTCTCTGGAAACACCATATATTTT.

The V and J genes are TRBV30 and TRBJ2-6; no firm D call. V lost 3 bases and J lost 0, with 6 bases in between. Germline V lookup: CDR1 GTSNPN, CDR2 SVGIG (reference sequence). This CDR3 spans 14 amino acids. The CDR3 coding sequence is TGTGCCTGGAGACGGCGCTCTGGGGCCAACGTCCTGACTTTC. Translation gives CAWRRRSGANVLTF.

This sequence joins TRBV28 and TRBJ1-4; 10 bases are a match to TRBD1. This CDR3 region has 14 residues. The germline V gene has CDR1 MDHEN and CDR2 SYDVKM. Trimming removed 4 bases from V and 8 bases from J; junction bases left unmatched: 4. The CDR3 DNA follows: TGTGCCAGCAGTTCCGGGACAGGGGTCGAAAAACTGTTTTTT. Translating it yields CASSSGTGVEKLFF.

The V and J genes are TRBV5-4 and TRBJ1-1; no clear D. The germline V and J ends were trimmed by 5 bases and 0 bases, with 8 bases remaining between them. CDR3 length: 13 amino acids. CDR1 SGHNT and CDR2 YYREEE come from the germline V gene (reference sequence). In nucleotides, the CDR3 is TGTGCCAGCAGTACGACAATGAACACTGAAGCTTTCTTT. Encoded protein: CASSTTMNTEAFF.

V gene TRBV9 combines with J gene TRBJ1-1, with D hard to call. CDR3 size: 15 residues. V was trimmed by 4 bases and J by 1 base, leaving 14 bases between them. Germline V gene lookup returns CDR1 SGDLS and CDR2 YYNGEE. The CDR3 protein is CASSPLAGRNTEAFF. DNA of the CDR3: TGTGCCAGCAGCCCGTTAGCGGGGAGGAACACTGAAGCTTTCTTT.

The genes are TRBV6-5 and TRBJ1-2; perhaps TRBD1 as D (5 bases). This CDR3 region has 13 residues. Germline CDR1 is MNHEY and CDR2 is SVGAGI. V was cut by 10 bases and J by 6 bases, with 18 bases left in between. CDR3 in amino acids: CATIKLGGNGYTF. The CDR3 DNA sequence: TGTGCCACCATTAAATTGGGGGGTAATGGCTACACCTTC.

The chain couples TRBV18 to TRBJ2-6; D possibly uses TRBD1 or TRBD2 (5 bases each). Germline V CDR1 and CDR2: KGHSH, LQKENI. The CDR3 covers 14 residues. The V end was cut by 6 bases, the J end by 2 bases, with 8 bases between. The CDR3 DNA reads TGTGCCAGCTCCGGGACCACTGGGGCCAACGTCCTGACTTTC. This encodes CASSGTTGANVLTF.

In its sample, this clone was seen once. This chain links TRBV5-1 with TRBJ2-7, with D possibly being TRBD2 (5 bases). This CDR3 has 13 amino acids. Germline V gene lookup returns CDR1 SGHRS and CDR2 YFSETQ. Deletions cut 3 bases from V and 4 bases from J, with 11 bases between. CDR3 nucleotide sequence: TGCGCCAGCAGCTCAGAAGGAGGATACGAGCAGTACTTC. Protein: CASSSEGGYEQYF.

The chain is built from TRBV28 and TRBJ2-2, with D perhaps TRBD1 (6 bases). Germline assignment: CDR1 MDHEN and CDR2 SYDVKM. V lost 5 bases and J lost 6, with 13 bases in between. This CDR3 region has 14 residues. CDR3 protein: CASSIRQGSGELFF. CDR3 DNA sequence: TGTGCCAGCAGTATTCGCCAGGGGTCCGGGGAGCTGTTTTTT.